The rows below give T cell receptor beta chains drawn from one sample of a study of Ad26.COV2.S vaccination and SARS-CoV-2 variants. The assay was immunoSEQ multiplex PCR, and TCRdb's table has in-frame clones only and misses some. The sample contains 350,000 to 450,000 clones, about 90% of which appear only once. Sequencing was performed on peripheral blood, taken after recovery from COVID-19. These receptor sequences come from a human donor who had recovered from COVID-19. The CDR3 runs from the conserved cysteine through the conserved F or W. Each record gives: V gene, J gene, clone size, CDR3 protein. Expanded clones are given a class, and other clones once, few, many or no size at all.

V gene: TRBV7-7
J gene: TRBJ2-3
clone size: .
CDR3 protein: CASSLELAGGTDTQYF

V gene: TRBV6-1
J gene: TRBJ1-4
clone size: .
CDR3 protein: CASSEGTGRNEKLFF

V gene: TRBV12-3/TRBV12-4
J gene: TRBJ1-1
clone size: .
CDR3 protein: CASSSTGLEAFF

V gene: TRBV6-5
J gene: TRBJ1-2
clone size: .
CDR3 protein: CASRPGDHTGYGYTF

V gene: TRBV12-3/TRBV12-4
J gene: TRBJ2-7
clone size: .
CDR3 protein: CASKGAGAYEQYF

V gene: TRBV18
J gene: TRBJ2-2
clone size: .
CDR3 protein: CASSPYSGANTGELFF

V gene: TRBV16
J gene: TRBJ2-7
clone size: .
CDR3 protein: CASSLQGALIHEQYF

V gene: TRBV11-2
J gene: TRBJ2-7
clone size: .
CDR3 protein: CASSIRGQGAYEQYF

V gene: TRBV5-1
J gene: TRBJ1-5
clone size: .
CDR3 protein: CASSPGEGASNQPQHF

V gene: TRBV13
J gene: TRBJ2-3
clone size: .
CDR3 protein: CASSLGLSGGTDTQYF

V gene: TRBV27
J gene: TRBJ1-2
clone size: .
CDR3 protein: CASSLGGFYGYTF

V gene: TRBV11-2
J gene: TRBJ1-1
clone size: once
CDR3 protein: CASSEQGWAEAFF

V gene: TRBV12-3/TRBV12-4
J gene: TRBJ2-7
clone size: .
CDR3 protein: CASSILYPYEQYF

V gene: TRBV12-3/TRBV12-4
J gene: TRBJ1-1
clone size: .
CDR3 protein: CASGWTENTEAFF

V gene: TRBV12-5
J gene: TRBJ1-2
clone size: .
CDR3 protein: CASGNTHSYYGYTF

V gene: TRBV4-3
J gene: TRBJ1-4
clone size: .
CDR3 protein: CASSQKTRGGEKLFF